This record concerns one T cell receptor (beta chain) sequence. With 2 bases clipped from V and 1 base from J, the junction kept 5 bases outside the gene matches. The CDR3 has 16 amino acids. Germline V CDR1 and CDR2: SGHDT, YYEEEE. The data belong to a study of OX40 agonist ivuxolimab in advanced cancers. Produced via immunoSEQ multiplex PCR; TCRdb's table is partial and in-frame only. The sample shows some 5,100 clones, 66% of them seen only once. This specimen was CD4+ or CD8+ T cells sorted from blood, taken in a trial of the OX40 agonist ivuxolimab. The TCR was taken from an adult with an advanced solid tumor such as melanoma, head and neck, liver or kidney cancer. The chain couples TRBV5-6 to TRBJ2-5, with TRBD2 matching 10 bases. The CDR3 here is CASSLAAGGFQETQYF. CDR3 sequence (DNA): TGTGCCAGCAGCTTAGCAGCGGGGGGGTTCCAAGAGACCCAGTACTTC.